This T cell receptor beta chain is drawn from a study of blood T cell repertoires in COVID-19. The assay was immunoSEQ multiplex PCR, and TCRdb's table has in-frame clones only and misses some. The table has fewer than 350,000 clones, 85% seen once. CDR1 and CDR2 (germline): SGHVS, FNYEAQ. The CDR3 sequence is 16 residues long. The ends lost 1 base at V and 5 bases at J; junction bases unmatched: 8. During the 2 weeks before they entered the study, exposed participants had met someone with a PCR-confirmed or clinician-diagnosed COVID-19 case. The chain recombines TRBV7-6 with TRBJ2-1, with 7 nucleotides matching TRBD2. The receptor was derived from a woman aged 25 to 39 who had been exposed to COVID-19. The source material was PBMCs or T cells enriched from blood (not recorded which). The CDR3: CASSLDWGGIDNEQFF. The DNA of the CDR3 is TGTGCCAGCAGCTTAGATTGGGGGGGAATCGACAATGAGCAGTTCTTC. Using reference TRBV7-6 and TRBJ2-1 for the parts outside the CDR3, the full variable domain is GAGVSQSPRYKVTKRGQDVALRCDPISGHVSLYWYRQALGQGPEFLTYFNYEAQQDKSGLPNDRFSAERPEGSISTLTIQRTEQRDSAMYRCASSLDWGGIDNEQFFGPGTRLTVL.